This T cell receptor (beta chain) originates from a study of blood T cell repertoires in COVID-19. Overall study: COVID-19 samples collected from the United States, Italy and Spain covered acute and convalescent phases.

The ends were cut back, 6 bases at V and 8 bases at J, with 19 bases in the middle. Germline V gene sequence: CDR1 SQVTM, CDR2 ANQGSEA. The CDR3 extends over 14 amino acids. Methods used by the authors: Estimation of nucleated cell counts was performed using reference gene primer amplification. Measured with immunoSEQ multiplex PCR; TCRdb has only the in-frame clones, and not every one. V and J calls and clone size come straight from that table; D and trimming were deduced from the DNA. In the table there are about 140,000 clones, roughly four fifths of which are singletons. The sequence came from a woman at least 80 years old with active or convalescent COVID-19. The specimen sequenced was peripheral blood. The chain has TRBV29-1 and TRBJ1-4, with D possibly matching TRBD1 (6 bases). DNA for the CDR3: TGCAGCGTCCTGCGGTTGGGGGCCAACGAAAAACTGTTTTTT. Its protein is CSVLRLGANEKLFF.